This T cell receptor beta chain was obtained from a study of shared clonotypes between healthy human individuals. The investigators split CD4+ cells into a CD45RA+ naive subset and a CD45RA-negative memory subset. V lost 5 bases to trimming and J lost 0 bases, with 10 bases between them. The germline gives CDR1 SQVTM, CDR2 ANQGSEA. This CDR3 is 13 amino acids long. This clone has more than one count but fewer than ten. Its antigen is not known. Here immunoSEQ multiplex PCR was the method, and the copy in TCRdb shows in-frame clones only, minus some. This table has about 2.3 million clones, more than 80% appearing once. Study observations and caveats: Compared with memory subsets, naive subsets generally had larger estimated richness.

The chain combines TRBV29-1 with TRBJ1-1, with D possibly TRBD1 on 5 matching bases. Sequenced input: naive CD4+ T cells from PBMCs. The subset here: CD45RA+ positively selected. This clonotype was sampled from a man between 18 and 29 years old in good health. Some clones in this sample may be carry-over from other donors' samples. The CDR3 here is CSVPGHLNTEAFF. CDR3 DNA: TGCAGCGTTCCCGGACACCTGAACACTGAAGCTTTCTTT.